This T cell receptor (beta chain) came from a study of shared clonotypes between healthy human individuals. CDR3 size: 15 residues. V was clipped by 4 bases and J by 6 bases, with 16 bases between them. Germline CDR1 reads MDHEN; CDR2 reads SYDVKM. With respect to this clone: Antigen: not known.

There were no recent acute infections or vaccinations among the donors, who were healthy HIV-negative adults. An assay was performed, and its level was deep. This table comes from immunoSEQ multiplex PCR, and its TCRdb copy is limited to in-frame clones, with some not included. The table has roughly 1,500,000 clones, 98% seen once; the top ten hold roughly 0.45%. Findings and limits, study-wide: Naive subsets tended to show greater estimated richness than memory subsets. Clonotypes not shared had lower generation probabilities than those common to all four donors.

The sequencing sample was made of naive CD4+ T cells sorted from blood. Subset here: CD45RA+ positively selected. The V gene is TRBV28, the J gene TRBJ1-5, with D perhaps matching TRBD1 (5 bases). The clonotype comes from a man aged 30-40 years in good health. The CDR3 reads CASSSFAGAPQPQHF. CDR3 in DNA: TGTGCCAGCAGTTCGTTCGCCGGGGCGCCTCAGCCCCAGCATTTT.